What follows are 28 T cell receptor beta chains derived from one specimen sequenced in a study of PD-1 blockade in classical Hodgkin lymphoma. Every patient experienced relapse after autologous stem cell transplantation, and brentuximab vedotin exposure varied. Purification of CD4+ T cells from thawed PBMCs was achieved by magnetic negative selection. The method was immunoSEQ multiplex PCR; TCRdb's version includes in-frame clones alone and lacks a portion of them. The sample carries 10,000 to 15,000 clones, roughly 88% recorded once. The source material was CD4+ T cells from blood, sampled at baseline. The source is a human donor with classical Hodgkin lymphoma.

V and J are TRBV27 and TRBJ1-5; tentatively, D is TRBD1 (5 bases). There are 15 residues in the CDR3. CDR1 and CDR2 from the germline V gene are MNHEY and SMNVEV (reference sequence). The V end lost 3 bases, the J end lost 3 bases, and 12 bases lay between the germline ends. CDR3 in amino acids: CASSFRGTDNQPQHF. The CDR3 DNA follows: TGTGCCAGCAGTTTTCGGGGCACAGACAATCAGCCCCAGCATTTT.

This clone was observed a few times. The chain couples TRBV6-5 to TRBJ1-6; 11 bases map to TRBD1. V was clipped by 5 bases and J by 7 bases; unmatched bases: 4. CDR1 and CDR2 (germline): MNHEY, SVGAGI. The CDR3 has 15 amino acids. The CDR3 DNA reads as TGTGCCAGCAGTAGCCGGGACAGGGGGAATTCACCCCTCCACTTT. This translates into CASSSRDRGNSPLHF.

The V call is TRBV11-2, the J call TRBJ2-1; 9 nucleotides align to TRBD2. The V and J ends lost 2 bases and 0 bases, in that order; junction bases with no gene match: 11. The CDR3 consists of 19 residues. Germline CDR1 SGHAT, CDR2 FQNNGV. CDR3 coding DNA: TGTGCCAGCAGCTTAAGAGCGGGAGGCGGGCCTAGCTCCTACAATGAGCAGTTCTTC. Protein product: CASSLRAGGGPSSYNEQFF. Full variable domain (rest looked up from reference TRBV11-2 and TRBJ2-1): EAGVAQSPRYKIIEKRQSVAFWCNPISGHATLYWYQQILGQGPKLLIQFQNNGVVDDSQLPKDRFSAERLKGVDSTLKIQPAKLEDSAVYLCASSLRAGGGPSSYNEQFFGPGTRLTVL.

The CDR3 sequence is CASSGTIGAEAFF. CDR3 nucleotide sequence: TGTGCCAGTAGTGGGACGATCGGAGCTGAAGCTTTCTTT. The chain recombines TRBV19 with TRBJ1-1; D may be TRBD1 (5 bases). Trimming cost V 5 bases and J 6 bases, with 13 bases left between them. Germline V gives CDR1 LNHDA, CDR2 SQIVND (reference sequence). The CDR3 runs 13 residues.

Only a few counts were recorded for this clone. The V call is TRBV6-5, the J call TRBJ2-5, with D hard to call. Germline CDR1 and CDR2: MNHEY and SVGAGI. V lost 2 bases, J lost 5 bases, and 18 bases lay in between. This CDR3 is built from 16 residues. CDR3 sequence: CASSYDRASYGETQYF. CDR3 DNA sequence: TGTGCCAGCAGTTACGACCGGGCGTCCTACGGGGAGACCCAGTACTTC.

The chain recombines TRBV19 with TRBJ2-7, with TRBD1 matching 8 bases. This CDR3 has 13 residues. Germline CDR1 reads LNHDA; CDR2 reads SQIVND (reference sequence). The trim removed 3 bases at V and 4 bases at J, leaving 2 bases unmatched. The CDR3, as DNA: TGTGCCAGTAGTATCGACAGGGGTTACGAGCAGTACTTC. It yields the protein CASSIDRGYEQYF.

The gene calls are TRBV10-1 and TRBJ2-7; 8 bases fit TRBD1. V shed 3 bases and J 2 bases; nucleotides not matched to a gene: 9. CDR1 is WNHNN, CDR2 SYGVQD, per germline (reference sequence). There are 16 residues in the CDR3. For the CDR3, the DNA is TGCGCCAGCAGTGACCTCGGACAGGGAAACCCCTACGAGCAGTACTTC. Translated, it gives CASSDLGQGNPYEQYF.

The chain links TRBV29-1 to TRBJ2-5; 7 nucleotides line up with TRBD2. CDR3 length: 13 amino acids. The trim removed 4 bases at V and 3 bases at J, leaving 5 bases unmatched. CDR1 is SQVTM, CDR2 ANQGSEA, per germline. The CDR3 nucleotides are TGCAGCGTTGCGGGGGGACCGAAAGAGACCCAGTACTTC. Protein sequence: CSVAGGPKETQYF.

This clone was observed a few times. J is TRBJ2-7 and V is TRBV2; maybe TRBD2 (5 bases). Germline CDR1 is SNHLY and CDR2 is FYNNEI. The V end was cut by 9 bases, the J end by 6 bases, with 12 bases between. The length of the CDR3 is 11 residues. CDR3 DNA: TGTGCCAGTCGGCGAGGAGGCGAGCAGTACTTC. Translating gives CASRRGGEQYF.

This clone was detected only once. As DNA, the CDR3 is TGTGCCAGCAGCCACCAAACGGGACAGGGGGCCTACGAGCAGTACTTC. It specifies CASSHQTGQGAYEQYF. The chain couples TRBV4-2 to TRBJ2-7; TRBD1 matches 11 bases. The junction had 6 bases not matched to a gene; V was cut back by 3 bases and J by 2 bases. The CDR3 is made up of 16 amino acids. The germline CDR1 and CDR2 sequences are LGHNA and YNFKEQ.

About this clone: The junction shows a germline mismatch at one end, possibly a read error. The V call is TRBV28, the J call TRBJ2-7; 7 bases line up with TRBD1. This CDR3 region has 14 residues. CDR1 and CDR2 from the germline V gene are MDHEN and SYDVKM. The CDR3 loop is CCIRSGTVAYEQYF. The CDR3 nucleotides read TGCTGTATTCGGTCGGGGACAGTCGCCTACGAGCAGTACTTC.

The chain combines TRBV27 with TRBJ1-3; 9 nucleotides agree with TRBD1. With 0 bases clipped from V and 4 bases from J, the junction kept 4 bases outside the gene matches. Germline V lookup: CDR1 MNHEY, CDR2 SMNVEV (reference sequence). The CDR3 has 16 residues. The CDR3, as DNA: TGTGCCAGCAGTTTATCAGGGACAGGGAGCGGAAACACCATATATTTT. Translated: CASSLSGTGSGNTIYF.

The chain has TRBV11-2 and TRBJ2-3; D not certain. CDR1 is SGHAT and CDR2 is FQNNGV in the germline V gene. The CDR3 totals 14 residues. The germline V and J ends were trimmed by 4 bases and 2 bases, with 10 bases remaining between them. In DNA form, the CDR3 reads TGTGCCAGCAGCTCAGGCCTGTACACAGATACGCAGTATTTT. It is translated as CASSSGLYTDTQYF.

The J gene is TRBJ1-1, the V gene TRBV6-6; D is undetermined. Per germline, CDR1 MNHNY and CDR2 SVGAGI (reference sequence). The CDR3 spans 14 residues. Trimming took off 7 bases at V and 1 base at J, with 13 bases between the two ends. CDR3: CASMFRTGNTEAFF. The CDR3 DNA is TGTGCCAGCATGTTTCGGACGGGGAACACTGAAGCTTTCTTT.

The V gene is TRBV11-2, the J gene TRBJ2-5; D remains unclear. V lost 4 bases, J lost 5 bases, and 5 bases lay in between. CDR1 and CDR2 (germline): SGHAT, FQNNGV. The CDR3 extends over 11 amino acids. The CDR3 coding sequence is TGTGCCAGCAGCTCGGCGGAGACCCAGTACTTC. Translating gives CASSSAETQYF.

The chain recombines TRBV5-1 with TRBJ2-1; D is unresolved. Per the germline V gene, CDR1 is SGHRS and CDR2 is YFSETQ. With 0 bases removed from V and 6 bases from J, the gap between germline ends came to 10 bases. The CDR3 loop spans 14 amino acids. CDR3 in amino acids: CASSLERHTNEQFF. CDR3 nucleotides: TGCGCCAGCAGCTTGGAGAGACATACCAATGAGCAGTTCTTC.

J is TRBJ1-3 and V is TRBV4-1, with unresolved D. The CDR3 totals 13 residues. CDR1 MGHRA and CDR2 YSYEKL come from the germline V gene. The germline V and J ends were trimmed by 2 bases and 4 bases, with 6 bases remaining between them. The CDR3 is CASSQRSGNTIYF. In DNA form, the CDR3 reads TGCGCCAGCAGCCAAAGAAGCGGAAACACCATATATTTT.

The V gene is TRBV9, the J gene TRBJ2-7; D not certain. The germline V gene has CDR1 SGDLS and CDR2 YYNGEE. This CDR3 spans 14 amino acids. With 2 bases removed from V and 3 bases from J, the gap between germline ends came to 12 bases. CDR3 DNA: TGTGCCAGCAGCGTGTCCCCCTCAAACTACGAGCAGTACTTC. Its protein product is CASSVSPSNYEQYF.

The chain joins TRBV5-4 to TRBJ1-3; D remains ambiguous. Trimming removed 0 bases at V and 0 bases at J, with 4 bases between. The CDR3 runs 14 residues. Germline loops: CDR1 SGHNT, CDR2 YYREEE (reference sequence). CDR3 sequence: CASSLAASGNTIYF. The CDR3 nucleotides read TGTGCCAGCAGCTTGGCTGCCTCTGGAAACACCATATATTTT.

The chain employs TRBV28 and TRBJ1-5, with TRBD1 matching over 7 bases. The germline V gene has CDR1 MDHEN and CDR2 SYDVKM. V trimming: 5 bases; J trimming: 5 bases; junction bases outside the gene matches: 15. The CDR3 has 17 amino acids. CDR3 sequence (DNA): TGTGCCAGCAGTCCAAATCTGGGACAGCTAATACATCAGCCCCAGCATTTT. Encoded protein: CASSPNLGQLIHQPQHF.

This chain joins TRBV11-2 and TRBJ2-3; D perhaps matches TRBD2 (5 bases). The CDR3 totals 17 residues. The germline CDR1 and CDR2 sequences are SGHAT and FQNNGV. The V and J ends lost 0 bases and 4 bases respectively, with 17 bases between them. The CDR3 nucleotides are TGTGCCAGCAGCTTAGAGCACGGCCAGGTCGGGGCAGATACGCAGTATTTT. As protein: CASSLEHGQVGADTQYF.

The CDR3 bases are TGTGCCAGCACCAATTACATAGCGGGATCCACAGATACGCAGTATTTT. This translates into CASTNYIAGSTDTQYF. The genes are TRBV7-2 and TRBJ2-3; 8 bases fit TRBD2. Germline lookup yields CDR1 SGHTA and CDR2 FQGNSA. The CDR3 is made up of 16 amino acids. The V segment lost 7 bases and the J segment 2 bases; nucleotides outside the gene matches: 11. Using reference TRBV7-2 and TRBJ2-3 for the parts outside the CDR3, the full variable domain is GAGVSQSPSNKVTEKGKDVELRCDPISGHTALYWYRQSLGQGLEFLIYFQGNSAPDKSGLPSDRFSAERTGGSVSTLTIQRTQQEDSAVYLCASTNYIAGSTDTQYFGPGTRLTVL.

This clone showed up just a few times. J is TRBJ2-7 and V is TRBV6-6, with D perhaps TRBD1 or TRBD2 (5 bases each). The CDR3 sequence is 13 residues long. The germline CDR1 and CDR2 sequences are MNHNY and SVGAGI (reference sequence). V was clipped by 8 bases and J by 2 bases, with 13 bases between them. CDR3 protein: CASWDPRTYEQYF. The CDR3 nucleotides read TGTGCCAGCTGGGACCCCCGGACCTACGAGCAGTACTTC.

The CDR3 nucleotides are TGTGCCAGCAGTGGGAACCATCTAGGGCTTGGAAACACTGAAGCTTTCTTT. Its translation is CASSGNHLGLGNTEAFF. The chain has TRBV6-1 and TRBJ1-1; D remains ambiguous. The length of the CDR3 is 17 residues. Germline CDR1 MNHNS, CDR2 SASEGT. V lost 4 bases to trimming and J lost 2 bases, with 20 bases between them.

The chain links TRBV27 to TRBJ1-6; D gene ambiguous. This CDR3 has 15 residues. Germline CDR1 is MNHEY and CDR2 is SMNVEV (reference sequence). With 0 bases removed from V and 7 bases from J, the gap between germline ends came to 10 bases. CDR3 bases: TGTGCCAGCAGTTTATCTCCGGGGAACAATTCACCCCTCCACTTT. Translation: CASSLSPGNNSPLHF.

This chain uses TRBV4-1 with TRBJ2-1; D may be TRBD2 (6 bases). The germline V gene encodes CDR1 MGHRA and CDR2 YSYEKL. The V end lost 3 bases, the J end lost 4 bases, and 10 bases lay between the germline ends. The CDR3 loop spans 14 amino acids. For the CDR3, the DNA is TGCGCCAGCAGCCAGGGACTTACTTACAATGAGCAGTTCTTC. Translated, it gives CASSQGLTYNEQFF.

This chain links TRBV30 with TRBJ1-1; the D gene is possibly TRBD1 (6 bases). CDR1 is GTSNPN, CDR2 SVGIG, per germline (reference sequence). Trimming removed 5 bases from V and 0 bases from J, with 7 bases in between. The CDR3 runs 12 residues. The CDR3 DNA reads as TGTGCCTGGTACAGGGTGAACACTGAAGCTTTCTTT. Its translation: CAWYRVNTEAFF.

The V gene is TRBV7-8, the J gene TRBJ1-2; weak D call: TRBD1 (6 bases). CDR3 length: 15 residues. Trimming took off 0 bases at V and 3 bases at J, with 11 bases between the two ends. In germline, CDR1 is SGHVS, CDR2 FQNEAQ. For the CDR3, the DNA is TGTGCCAGCAGCTTAGCGCGAGCAGGGGACTATGGCTACACCTTC. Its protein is CASSLARAGDYGYTF.